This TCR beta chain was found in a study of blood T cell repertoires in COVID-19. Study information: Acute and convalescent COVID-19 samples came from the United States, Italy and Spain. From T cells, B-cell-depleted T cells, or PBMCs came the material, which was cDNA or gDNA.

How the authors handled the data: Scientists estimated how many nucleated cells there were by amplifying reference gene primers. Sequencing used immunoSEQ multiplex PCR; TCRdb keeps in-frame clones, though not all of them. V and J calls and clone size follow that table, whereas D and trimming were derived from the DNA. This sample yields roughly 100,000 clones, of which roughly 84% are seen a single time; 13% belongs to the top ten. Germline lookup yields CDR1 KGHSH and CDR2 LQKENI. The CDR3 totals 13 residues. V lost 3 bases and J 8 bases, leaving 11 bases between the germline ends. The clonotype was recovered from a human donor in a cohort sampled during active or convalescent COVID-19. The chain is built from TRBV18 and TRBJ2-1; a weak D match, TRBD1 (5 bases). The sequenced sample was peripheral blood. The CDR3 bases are TGTGCCAGCTCACCCCTCAGGGCCCATGAGCAGTTCTTC. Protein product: CASSPLRAHEQFF.